What follows is one T cell receptor (beta chain) and its context. Its binding antigen is unknown. Base qualities are missing; no much larger clone stands one base away. The sample comes from a study of T cell repertoires and Cas9 in healthy adults (dated by TCRdb to the late 2010s). A note on the overall study: Within the CD4 and CD8 compartments, the researchers characterized SpCas9-reactive T cells in terms of multi-effector potency, cytotoxicity and lineage determination. This study looked at whether people already carry T cell immunity to the Streptococcus pyogenes Cas9 nuclease (SpCas9), the enzyme used in CRISPR gene editing. Points the paper makes about the study in general: SpCas9-reactive regulatory T cells were reported to mitigate proliferation and function of SpCas9-reactive effector T cells in vitro.

The method was the immunoSEQ multiplex PCR assay. Entries here come from immuneACCESS through TCRdb and include only in-frame sequences with V and J called. Some clones fail to appear in such tables; in the studies checked, an unresolved V gene covers under half of the shortfall, and the cause of the remainder is unknown. This sample has about 14,000 clones in its table, and 89% of those were observed once. The ten biggest clones cover 1.5% of the sample. All of the donors in the study were healthy humans. The germline V gene supplies CDR1 SQVTM and CDR2 ANQGSEA. The cysteine opens and the phenylalanine closes a CDR3 of 12 amino acids. Only CDR3 DNA is held: 36 bases, read in frame from base 1. The junction carries 8 bases between V and J, which are trimmed by 1 base and 7 bases respectively.

The sequence links TRBV29-1 to TRBJ2-1; too little of a D gene remains to name it. Sequencing used Tregs (CD4+, CD25+, CD127-, CD137-, CD154-) from PBMCs; culture status not recorded. This receptor was taken from a human donor in good health. Here is the DNA: TGCAGCGTTGAAGGCGAGTCGAATGAGCAGTTCTTC. This encodes CSVEGESNEQFF.